Each of the 12 T cell receptor beta chains below was sequenced from the same sample in a study of siplizumab effects on memory and regulatory T cells. Generated by immunoSEQ multiplex PCR, the TCRdb table keeps only in-frame clones and is missing some. The sample lists some 97,000 clones, 75% to 95% seen once, with about 2.6% in the top ten. Sequencing was done on a sample of CD4+ T cells sorted from blood. Receptors were obtained from a human donor in good health. Some clones in this sample may be carry-over from other donors' samples.

This chain joins TRBV7-6 and TRBJ2-7; 10 positions match TRBD1. V dropped 4 bases and J dropped 4; count of bases not matched to a gene: 10. Germline V gene lookup returns CDR1 SGHVS and CDR2 FNYEAQ. This CDR3 comprises 16 residues. The CDR3 bases are TGTGCCAGCAGCTCTGACCTAAGACAGGGGGCTTACGAGCAGTACTTC. Its protein product is CASSSDLRQGAYEQYF.

The gene calls are TRBV11-3 and TRBJ2-1; TRBD2 matches 7 bases. This CDR3 has 15 residues. J gave up 9 bases and V 5 bases, and 13 bases lay outside the gene matches. The germline V gene has CDR1 SGHNT and CDR2 YENEEA. CDR3 protein: CASSPRTAGDVEQFF. Here the CDR3 DNA reads TGTGCCAGCAGCCCTCGGACGGCGGGAGATGTTGAGCAGTTCTTC.

The genes are TRBV5-8 and TRBJ2-1, with TRBD2 identical over 7 bases. Germline V gives CDR1 SGHTS, CDR2 YDEGEE. V gave up 3 bases and J gave up 6 bases; unmatched junction bases: 9. The CDR3 is 15 amino acids. The CDR3 DNA is TGTGCCAGCAGCTATCGGGGAGGGGTGCGCAATGAGCAGTTCTTC. Encoded protein: CASSYRGGVRNEQFF.

The rearrangement joins TRBV15 to TRBJ2-1; no definite D call. The CDR3 is 12 amino acids. The germline gives CDR1 LNHNV, CDR2 YYDKDF (reference sequence). Trimming stripped 1 base from V and 3 bases from J, with 1 base between. This CDR3 is CATSRVYNEQFF. CDR3 coding DNA: TGTGCCACCAGCAGAGTCTACAATGAGCAGTTCTTC.

This chain connects TRBV6-6 to TRBJ2-7; no clear D. V lost 0 bases and J 4 bases, leaving 4 bases between the germline ends. Germline V gene lookup returns CDR1 MNHNY and CDR2 SVGAGI (reference sequence). There are 12 residues in the CDR3. CDR3: CASSYSKYEQYF. For the CDR3, the DNA is TGTGCCAGCAGTTACTCGAAGTACGAGCAGTACTTC.

The chain recombines TRBV7-2 with TRBJ2-3; the D is unclear. Germline assignment: CDR1 SGHTA and CDR2 FQGNSA. CDR3 length: 12 amino acids. V was clipped by 8 bases and J by 2 bases, with 8 bases between them. The CDR3 DNA reads TGTGCCAGCGGGGTTAACACAGATACGCAGTATTTT. Encoded protein: CASGVNTDTQYF.

The chain couples TRBV19 to TRBJ2-5; D possibly uses TRBD1 or TRBD2 (5 bases each). The V and J ends lost 5 bases and 4 bases respectively, with 26 bases between them. Germline CDR1 and CDR2: LNHDA and SQIVND (reference sequence). The CDR3 sequence is 18 residues long. The CDR3 sequence: CASSLQNSRGPVGETQYF. Here the CDR3 DNA reads TGTGCCAGTAGTTTACAGAATTCCCGGGGCCCGGTTGGAGAGACCCAGTACTTC.

The V gene is TRBV10-2, the J gene TRBJ2-1, with 9 bases matching TRBD2. With 7 bases clipped from V and 4 bases from J, the junction kept 5 bases outside the gene matches. The CDR3 has 14 residues. Germline lookup yields CDR1 WSHSY and CDR2 SAAADI. As DNA, the CDR3 is TGCGCCAGCATACCTAGCGGGAAATACAATGAGCAGTTCTTC. It is translated as CASIPSGKYNEQFF.

The genes are TRBV27 and TRBJ2-6, with D uncertain. V lost 3 bases, J lost 6 bases, and 9 bases lay in between. CDR3 length equals 14 residues. Germline values: CDR1 MNHEY, CDR2 SMNVEV (reference sequence). The CDR3 region is CASSFRWEANVLTF. The CDR3 DNA is TGTGCCAGCAGTTTCAGGTGGGAGGCCAACGTCCTGACTTTC.

This chain connects TRBV6-1 to TRBJ2-1; TRBD2 is a possible D gene (6 bases). V was trimmed by 9 bases and J by 7 bases, leaving 16 bases between them. Germline CDR1 and CDR2: MNHNS and SASEGT. This CDR3 is 13 amino acids long. CDR3 residues: CASRPGGGNEQFF. In DNA, the CDR3 is TGTGCCAGTCGCCCGGGTGGAGGGAATGAGCAGTTCTTC.

The rearrangement links TRBV6-1 to TRBJ2-7; D call uncertain. The CDR3 totals 13 residues. Germline values: CDR1 MNHNS, CDR2 SASEGT. V was clipped by 1 base and J by 0 bases, with 4 bases between them. The CDR3 loop reads CASSEDSSYEQYF. The DNA of the CDR3 is TGTGCCAGCAGTGAAGACAGCTCCTACGAGCAGTACTTC.

Only one count was recorded for this clone. V gene TRBV7-9 combines with J gene TRBJ1-2; TRBD1 aligns across 10 bases. Germline assignment: CDR1 SEHNR and CDR2 FQNEAQ (reference sequence). This CDR3 region has 15 residues. The junction had 6 bases not matched to a gene; V was cut back by 5 bases and J by 3 bases. The CDR3 DNA reads TGTGCCAGCAGCCCGCGCGGGACAGGGGACTATGGCTACACCTTC. This encodes CASSPRGTGDYGYTF.